The source of this T cell receptor beta chain is a study of T cells in Graves' hyperthyroidism and ophthalmopathy. The source material, RNA transcripts, was used to amplify TCR beta CDR3 regions. During a first-round RT-PCR of the TCR CDR3, the HTBI primer set was used. Each CDR3 protein gets one entry after TCRdb re-called the multiplex PCR reads with MiXCR. The sample carries 550,000 to 600,000 distinct CDR3 sequences, 12% to 15% recorded once. V lost 2 bases, J lost 7 bases, and 21 bases lay in between. Germline-derived CDR1 and CDR2 are LNHDA and SQIVND (reference sequence). The CDR3 spans 17 residues. On the basis of clinical symptoms, serum thyroxine and TRAb, thyroid ultrasound and orbital computed tomography, diagnoses were made.

This clonotype was obtained from a young woman with Graves' ophthalmopathy. This chain uses TRBV19 with TRBJ2-4, with D perhaps given as TRBD1 or TRBD2 (6 bases each). Sequencing was carried out using blood. CDR3 amino acids: CASSIYPGTGTLNIQYF. The CDR3 DNA reads TGTGCCAGTAGTATATATCCTGGAACAGGGACTCTCAACATTCAGTACTTC. Combining the CDR3 with reference TRBV19 and TRBJ2-4 gives the whole variable domain DGGITQSPKYLFRKEGQNVTLSCEQNLNHDAMYWYRQDPGQGLRLIYYSQIVNDFQKGDIAEGYSVSREKKESFPLTVTSAQKNPTAFYLCASSIYPGTGTLNIQYFGAGTRLSVL.